These 11 T cell receptor beta chains were sequenced from one sample in a study of blood T cells in healthy people across ages. Then a second PCR, running roughly 6 to 12 cycles, was carried out with a sample-barcoded 5' primer and a J-beta primer mix. Each CDR3 protein gets one entry after TCRdb re-called the 5' RACE reads with MiXCR. The sample has roughly 930,000 distinct CDR3 sequences, approximately 49% seen once. The sequenced sample consisted of blood. Receptor source: a man aged 25 to 45 in good health.

The CDR3 protein is CAISGTSGGLYEQFF. CDR3 nucleotides: TGTGCCATCAGTGGGACTAGCGGGGGTTTATATGAGCAGTTCTTC. The gene calls are TRBV10-3 and TRBJ2-1; TRBD2 agrees at 13 bases. V lost 4 bases, J lost 8 bases, and 5 bases stayed unmatched. The CDR3 length is 15 residues. Per the germline V gene, CDR1 is ENHRY and CDR2 is SYGVKD.

This clonotype was found a few times. A much bigger clone sits one base away, suggesting this may be a read error. J is TRBJ2-5 and V is TRBV28; 9 bases map to TRBD2. CDR3 length equals 14 residues. With 5 bases clipped from V and 11 bases from J, the junction kept 12 bases outside the gene matches. CDR1 is MDHEN and CDR2 is SYDVKM in the germline V gene. The DNA of the CDR3 is TGTGCCAGCAGTGCGGGGGGGCCTAAGAATGAGCAGTACTTC. This gives the protein CASSAGGPKNEQYF.

The chain has TRBV5-1 and TRBJ1-2; TRBD1 is a possible D gene (5 bases). Germline CDR1 SGHRS, CDR2 YFSETQ. The CDR3 sequence is 14 residues long. V lost 5 bases and J 2 bases, leaving 13 bases between the germline ends. The CDR3 reads CASREPGRNYGYTF. The CDR3 nucleotides read TGCGCCAGCAGGGAACCGGGACGGAACTATGGCTACACCTTC.

At least ten counts were recorded for this clonotype. V is TRBV7-9 and J is TRBJ1-4, with a tentative D call TRBD1 (5 bases). This CDR3 comprises 15 residues. The germline CDR1 and CDR2 sequences are SEHNR and FQNEAQ (reference sequence). Trimming took 2 bases from V and 8 from J, leaving 15 bases between them. This CDR3 reads CASSLIQGSGEKLFF. The CDR3 DNA sequence: TGTGCCAGCAGCTTAATCCAGGGATCTGGGGAAAAACTGTTTTTT.

This rearrangement joins TRBV6-2 or TRBV6-3 to TRBJ2-1, with 11 positions matching TRBD2. The CDR3 is made up of 16 amino acids. The ends lost 0 bases at V and 8 bases at J; junction bases unmatched: 6. Looked up from germline, CDR1 is MNHEY and CDR2 is SVGEGT. CDR3 DNA: TGTGCCAGCAGTTACTCGACTAGCGGGGTCTCTGATGAGCAGTTCTTC. Translating it yields CASSYSTSGVSDEQFF.

With regard to this clonotype: Germline and junction disagree at one end, which may indicate a read error. The rearrangement links TRBV7-2 to TRBJ2-3; 9 positions match TRBD2. Germline CDR1 is SGHTA and CDR2 is FQGNSA. The CDR3 extends over 17 amino acids. In DNA form, the CDR3 reads TGTGCCAGCAACTTACCCTATAGCGGGGGCTCCACAGATACGCAGTATTTT. This translates into CASNLPYSGGSTDTQYF.

This clonotype has just one count. The J gene is TRBJ2-4, the V gene TRBV4-1; D call uncertain. The V end lost 4 bases, the J end lost 3 bases, and 13 bases lay between the germline ends. Germline CDR1 reads MGHRA; CDR2 reads YSYEKL. This CDR3 is built from 15 residues. CDR3 protein: CASSPMGNSKNIQYF. The CDR3, as DNA: TGCGCCAGCAGCCCCATGGGTAATAGCAAAAACATTCAGTACTTC.

The rearrangement uses TRBV20-1 and TRBJ1-2; D gene unclear. The V gene's germline CDR1 is DFQATT and CDR2 SNEGSKA (reference sequence). The CDR3 sequence is 10 residues long. In nucleotides, the CDR3 is TGCAGGGCAACAGACTATGGCTACACCTTC. Its translation is CRATDYGYTF.

The V and J genes are TRBV11-2 and TRBJ2-1, with TRBD2 as a possible D gene (5 bases). Trimming left V 5 bases short and J 7 bases short, with 18 bases between. Germline-derived CDR1 and CDR2 are SGHAT and FQNNGV. This CDR3 comprises 15 residues. CDR3 sequence: CASSPERMNGNEQFF. In nucleotides, the CDR3 is TGTGCCAGCAGCCCCGAGCGGATGAATGGGAATGAGCAGTTCTTC. The full variable domain, its missing parts supplied by reference TRBV11-2 and TRBJ2-1, is EAGVAQSPRYKIIEKRQSVAFWCNPISGHATLYWYQQILGQGPKLLIQFQNNGVVDDSQLPKDRFSAERLKGVDSTLKIQPAKLEDSAVYLCASSPERMNGNEQFFGPGTRLTVL.

The chain couples TRBV20-1 to TRBJ1-5; 10 nucleotides agree with TRBD1. V shed 6 bases, J shed 6 bases, and the junction held 8 bases outside the gene matches. CDR1 is DFQATT and CDR2 is SNEGSKA in the germline V gene (reference sequence). The CDR3 is 14 residues long. The CDR3 loop reads CSATGQGDSQPQHF. The CDR3 nucleotides read TGCAGTGCAACAGGACAGGGGGATAGTCAGCCCCAGCATTTT.

Remarks on this clonotype: A read error may be the cause here, since a much bigger clone is one base away. The chain recombines TRBV2 with TRBJ2-3; no clear D gene. Germline V lookup: CDR1 SNHLY, CDR2 FYNNEI. This CDR3 contains 12 residues. CDR3 loop: CAGSDGADTQYF. DNA of the CDR3: TGTGCCGGCAGTGATGGGGCAGATACGCAGTATTTT.